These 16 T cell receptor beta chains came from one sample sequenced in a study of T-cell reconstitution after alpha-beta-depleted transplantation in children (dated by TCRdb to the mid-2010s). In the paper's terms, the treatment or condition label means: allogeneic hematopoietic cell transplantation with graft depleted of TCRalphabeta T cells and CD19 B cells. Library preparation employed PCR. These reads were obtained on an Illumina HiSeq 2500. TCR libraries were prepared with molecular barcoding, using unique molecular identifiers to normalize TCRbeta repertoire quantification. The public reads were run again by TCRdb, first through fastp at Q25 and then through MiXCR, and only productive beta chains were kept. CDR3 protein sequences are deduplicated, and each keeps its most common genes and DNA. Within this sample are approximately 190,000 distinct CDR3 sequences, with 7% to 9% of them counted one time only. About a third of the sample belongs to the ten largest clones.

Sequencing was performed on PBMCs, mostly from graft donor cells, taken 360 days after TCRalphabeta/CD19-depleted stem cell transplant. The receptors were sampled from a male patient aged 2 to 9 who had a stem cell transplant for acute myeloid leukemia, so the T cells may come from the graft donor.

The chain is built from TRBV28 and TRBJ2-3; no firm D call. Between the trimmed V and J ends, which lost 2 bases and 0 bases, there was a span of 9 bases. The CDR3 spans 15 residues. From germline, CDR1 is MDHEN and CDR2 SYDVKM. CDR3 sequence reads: CASSLRHLSTDTQYF. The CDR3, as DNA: TGTGCCAGCAGTTTACGACACCTTAGCACAGATACGCAGTATTTT. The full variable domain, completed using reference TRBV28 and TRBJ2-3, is DVKVTQSSRYLVKRTGEKVFLECVQDMDHENMFWYRQDPGLGLRLIYFSYDVKMKEKGDIPEGYSVSREKKERFSLILESASTNQTSMYLCASSLRHLSTDTQYFGPGTRLTVL.

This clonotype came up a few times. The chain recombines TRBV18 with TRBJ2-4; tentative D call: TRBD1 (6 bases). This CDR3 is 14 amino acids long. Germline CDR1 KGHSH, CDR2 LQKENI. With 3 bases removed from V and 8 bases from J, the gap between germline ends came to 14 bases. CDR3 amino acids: CASSPSQGIYIQYF. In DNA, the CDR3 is TGTGCCAGCTCACCCTCTCAGGGGATCTACATTCAGTACTTC. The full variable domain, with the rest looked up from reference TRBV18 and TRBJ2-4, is NAGVMQNPRHLVRRRGQEARLRCSPMKGHSHVYWYRQLPEEGLKFMVYLQKENIIDESGMPKERFSAEFPKEGPSILRIQQVVRGDSAAYFCASSPSQGIYIQYFGAGTRLSVL.

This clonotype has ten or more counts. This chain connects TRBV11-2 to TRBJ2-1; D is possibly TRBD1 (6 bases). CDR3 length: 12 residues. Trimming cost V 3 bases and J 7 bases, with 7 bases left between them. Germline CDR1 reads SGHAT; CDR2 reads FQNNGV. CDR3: CASSFRGNEQFF. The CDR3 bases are TGTGCCAGCAGCTTCAGGGGAAATGAGCAGTTCTTC. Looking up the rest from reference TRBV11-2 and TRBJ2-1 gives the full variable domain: EAGVAQSPRYKIIEKRQSVAFWCNPISGHATLYWYQQILGQGPKLLIQFQNNGVVDDSQLPKDRFSAERLKGVDSTLKIQPAKLEDSAVYLCASSFRGNEQFFGPGTRLTVL.

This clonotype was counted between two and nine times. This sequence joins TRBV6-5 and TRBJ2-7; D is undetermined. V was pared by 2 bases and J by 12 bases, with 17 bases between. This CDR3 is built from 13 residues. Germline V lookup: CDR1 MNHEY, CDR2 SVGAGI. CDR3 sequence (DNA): TGTGCCAGCAGTTACGGGTCAGGCCAAAGGGTGTACGTC. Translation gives CASSYGSGQRVYV.

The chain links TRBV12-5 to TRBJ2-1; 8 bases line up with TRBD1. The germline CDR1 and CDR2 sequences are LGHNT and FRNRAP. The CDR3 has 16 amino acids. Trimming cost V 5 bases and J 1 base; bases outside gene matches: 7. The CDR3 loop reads CASGLRTGRSYNEQFF. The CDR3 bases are TGTGCTAGTGGTCTAAGGACAGGGAGGTCCTACAATGAGCAGTTCTTC.

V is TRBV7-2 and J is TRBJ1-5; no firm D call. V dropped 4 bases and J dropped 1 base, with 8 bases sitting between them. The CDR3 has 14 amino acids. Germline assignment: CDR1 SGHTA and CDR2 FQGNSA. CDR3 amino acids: CASSYQVSNQPQHF. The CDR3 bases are TGTGCCAGCAGCTACCAAGTGAGCAATCAGCCCCAGCATTTT.

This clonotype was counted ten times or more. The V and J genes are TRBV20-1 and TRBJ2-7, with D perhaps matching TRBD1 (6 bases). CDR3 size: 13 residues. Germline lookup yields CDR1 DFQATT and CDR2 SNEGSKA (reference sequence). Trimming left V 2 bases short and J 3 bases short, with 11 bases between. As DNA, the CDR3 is TGCAGTGCTAGACTTGGACAGAGCTACGAGCAGTACTTC. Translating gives CSARLGQSYEQYF.

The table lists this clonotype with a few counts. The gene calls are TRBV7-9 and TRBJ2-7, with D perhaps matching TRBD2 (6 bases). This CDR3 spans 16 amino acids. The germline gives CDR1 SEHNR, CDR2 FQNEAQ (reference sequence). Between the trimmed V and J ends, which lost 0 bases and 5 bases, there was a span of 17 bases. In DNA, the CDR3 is TGTGCCAGCAGCTTAGCCTCGGGACTCGCCCCCCACGAGCAGTACTTC. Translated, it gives CASSLASGLAPHEQYF.

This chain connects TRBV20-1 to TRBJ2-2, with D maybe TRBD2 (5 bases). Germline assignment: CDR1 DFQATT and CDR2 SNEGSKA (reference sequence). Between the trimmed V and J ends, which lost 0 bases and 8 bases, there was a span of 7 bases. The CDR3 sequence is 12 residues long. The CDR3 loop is CSARDSGGELFF. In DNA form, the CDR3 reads TGCAGTGCTAGAGATTCGGGGGGGGAGCTGTTTTTT.

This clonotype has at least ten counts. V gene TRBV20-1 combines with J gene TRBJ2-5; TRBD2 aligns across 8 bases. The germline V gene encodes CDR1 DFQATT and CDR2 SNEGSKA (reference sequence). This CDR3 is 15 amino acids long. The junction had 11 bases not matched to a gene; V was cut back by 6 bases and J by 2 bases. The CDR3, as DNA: TGCAGTGCCCCGGGAGAAGCGGGAGAGCAAGAGACCCAGTACTTC. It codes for CSAPGEAGEQETQYF.

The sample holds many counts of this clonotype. CDR3 nucleotides: TGTGCCATCAGTCTCGAGAGGGGGGTACAAGAGACCCAGTACTTC. As protein: CAISLERGVQETQYF. The V and J genes are TRBV10-3 and TRBJ2-5, with D possibly being TRBD1 or TRBD2 (6 bases each). V lost 5 bases and J lost 2, with 15 bases in between. Per germline, CDR1 ENHRY and CDR2 SYGVKD. There are 15 residues in the CDR3.

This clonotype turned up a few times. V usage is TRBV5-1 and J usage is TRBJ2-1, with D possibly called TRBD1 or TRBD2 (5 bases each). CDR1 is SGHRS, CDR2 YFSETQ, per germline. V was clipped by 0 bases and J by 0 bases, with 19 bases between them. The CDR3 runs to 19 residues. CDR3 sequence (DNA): TGCGCCAGCAGCTTGGCCATCCCGGGGCTAGGAAGCTCCTACAATGAGCAGTTCTTC. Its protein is CASSLAIPGLGSSYNEQFF.

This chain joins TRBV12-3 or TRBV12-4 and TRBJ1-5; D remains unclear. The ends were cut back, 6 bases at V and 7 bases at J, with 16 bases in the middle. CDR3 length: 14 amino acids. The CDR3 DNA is TGTGCCAGCAGCCCGAGCCTCGTGGGACAGCCCCAGCATTTT. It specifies CASSPSLVGQPQHF.

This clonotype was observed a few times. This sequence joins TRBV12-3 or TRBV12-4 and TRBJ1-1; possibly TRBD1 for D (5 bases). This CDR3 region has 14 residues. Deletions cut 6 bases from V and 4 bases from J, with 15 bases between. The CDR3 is CASSPGAWGTEAFF. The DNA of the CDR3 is TGTGCCAGCAGCCCCGGGGCGTGGGGCACTGAAGCTTTCTTT.

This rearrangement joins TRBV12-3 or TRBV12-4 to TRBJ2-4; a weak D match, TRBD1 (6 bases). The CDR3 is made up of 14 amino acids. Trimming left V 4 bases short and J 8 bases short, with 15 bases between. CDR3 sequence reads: CASSSQTGADIQYF. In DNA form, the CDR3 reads TGTGCCAGCAGTTCTCAGACAGGAGCGGACATTCAGTACTTC.

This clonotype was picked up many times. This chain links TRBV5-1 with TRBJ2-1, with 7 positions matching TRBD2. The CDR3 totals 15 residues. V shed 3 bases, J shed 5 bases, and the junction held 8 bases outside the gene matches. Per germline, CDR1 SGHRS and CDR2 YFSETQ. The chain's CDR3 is CASSSGLAVNNEQFF. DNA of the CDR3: TGCGCCAGCAGCTCGGGGCTAGCGGTAAACAATGAGCAGTTCTTC.